The TCR beta chain under discussion was sequenced for a study of blood T cells in healthy people across ages. A sample-barcoded 5' primer and a J-beta primer mix were used in a second PCR of roughly 6 to 11 cycles. The authors tagged each cDNA molecule using a template-switch adaptor with 12 random nucleotides. TCRdb reprocessed the 5' RACE reads via MiXCR and lists one record per CDR3 protein. The table records over 950,000 distinct CDR3 sequences, around two fifths of them present only once. CDR1 and CDR2 from the germline V gene are SQVTM and ANQGSEA. This CDR3 region has 13 residues. Trimming took off 4 bases at V and 1 base at J, with 10 bases between the two ends.

Sequencing was performed on blood. This chain uses TRBV29-1 with TRBJ1-1; D may be TRBD1 (5 bases). The clonotype originates from a man aged 18 to 29 in good health. CDR3 region: CSVVGGKNTEAFF. The DNA of the CDR3 is TGCAGCGTTGTTGGGGGGAAGAACACTGAAGCTTTCTTT.